In this sample, the clone carrying this T cell receptor (beta chain) turned up many times. Its matching antigen is unknown. Attached unique molecular identifiers marked individual cDNA molecules. From the 5' RACE reads, TCRdb called clonotypes with MiXCR, one entry per CDR3 protein. Counted here are tens of thousands of distinct CDR3 sequences, roughly 4.5% occurring once; the ten biggest clones make up about 9.4%. These data are taken from a study of early T cells in non-severe SARS-CoV-2 infection. Study-wide context: Whole-blood bulk RNA, unsorted, was sequenced, and chains were unpaired. General study results and limits: Missing private and CD4 specificities, VDJdb matching favored anti-spike CD8 responses.

The CDR3 is made up of 15 amino acids. Germline lookup yields CDR1 LNHDA and CDR2 SQIVND (reference sequence). V lost 7 bases and J lost 2, with 15 bases in between. Material: whole blood. The chain uses TRBV19 and TRBJ1-5; tentative D call: TRBD1 (5 bases). The TCR sequence derives from an adult who was a healthcare worker with PCR-confirmed SARS-CoV-2 infection or an uninfected control (not recorded which). In nucleotides, the CDR3 is TGTGCCAGTACCCTAAGCAGGGAGGGCAATCAGCCCCAGCATTTT. Translating gives CASTLSREGNQPQHF.